This T cell receptor (beta chain) was recorded in a study of breast tumors, draining lymph nodes, adjacent tissues. Study observations and caveats: Tumor TCR diversity was below lymph nodes but above nontumor tissue. Tumor T cell lymph node origin was a supported hypothesis, not proven. Compared with basal-like, luminal-like tumors shared significantly more repertoire with nontumor tissue.

V lost 4 bases, J lost 4 bases, and 13 bases lay in between. Per germline, CDR1 MDHEN and CDR2 SYDVKM. The CDR3 runs 14 residues. For this clonotype: Its antigen is currently unknown.

Breast cancer patients provided tissue from their axillary draining lymph nodes. MiXCR was run by TCRdb on the multiplex PCR reads, yielding one entry per CDR3 protein. The sample lists 200,000 to 250,000 distinct CDR3 sequences, about 34% seen once, with over 3.5% in the top ten. The TCR sequence derives from a female donor with breast cancer. Some clones in this sample may be carry-over from other donors' samples. This sequence joins TRBV28 and TRBJ1-2, with unresolved D. Sequencing used axillary lymph node tissue. For the CDR3, the DNA is TGTGCCAGCAGTTCCCTGTCACGGGTCTATGGCTACACCTTC. Protein: CASSSLSRVYGYTF.